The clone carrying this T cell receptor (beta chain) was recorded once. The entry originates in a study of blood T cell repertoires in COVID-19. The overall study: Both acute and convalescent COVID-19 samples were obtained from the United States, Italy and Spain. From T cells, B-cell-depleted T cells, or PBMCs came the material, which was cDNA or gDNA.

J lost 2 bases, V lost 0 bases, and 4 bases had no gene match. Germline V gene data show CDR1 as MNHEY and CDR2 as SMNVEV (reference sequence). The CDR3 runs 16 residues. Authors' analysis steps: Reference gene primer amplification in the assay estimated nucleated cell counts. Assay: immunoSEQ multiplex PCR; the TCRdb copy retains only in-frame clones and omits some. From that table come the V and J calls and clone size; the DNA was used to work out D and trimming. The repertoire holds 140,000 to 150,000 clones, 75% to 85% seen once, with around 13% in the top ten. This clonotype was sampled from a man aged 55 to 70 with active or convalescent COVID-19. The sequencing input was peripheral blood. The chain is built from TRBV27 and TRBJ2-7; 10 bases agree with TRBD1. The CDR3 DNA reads TGTGCCAGCAGTTTATCGGGACAGGGGTTCACCTACGAGCAGTACTTC. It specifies CASSLSGQGFTYEQYF.